This T cell receptor beta chain was retrieved from a study of blood T cell repertoires in COVID-19. Study overall: Material from acute and convalescent COVID-19 was sourced from the United States, Italy and Spain.

There are 14 residues in the CDR3. Trimming removed 2 bases at V and 1 base at J, with 8 bases between. Germline V CDR1 and CDR2: MNHNY, SVGAGI (reference sequence). Authors' methods: Amplification from reference gene primers served as the basis for estimated nucleated cell counts. The table came from immunoSEQ multiplex PCR; TCRdb's copy has only in-frame clones and leaves some out. V and J calls and clone size are as listed in that table; D and trimming were resolved from the DNA. This table holds some 150,000 clones, about nine tenths found once. The rearrangement links TRBV6-6 to TRBJ1-2; tentatively, D is TRBD1 (6 bases). The TCR comes from a man over 45 who had recovered from COVID-19. Material for sequencing was peripheral blood. The CDR3 DNA reads TGTGCCAGCAGTTACGGACAGAGTAACTATGGCTACACCTTC. Translated: CASSYGQSNYGYTF.